The 7 T cell receptor beta chains given below trace back to one sample, sequenced in a study of cytomegalovirus exposure and HLA in healthy donors. PCR employed 60 Vbeta and 13 Jbeta primers. Using immunoSEQ multiplex PCR, the repertoire was profiled, and TCRdb retains in-frame clones only, with some absent. This table holds almost 200,000 clones, around 81% found once. The sample was PBMCs. The receptors originated from a man aged 25 to 40 in good health and CMV-seronegative.

The chain employs TRBV7-2 and TRBJ2-3; a weak D match, TRBD2 (5 bases). Trimming took off 4 bases at V and 5 bases at J, with 10 bases between the two ends. The germline gives CDR1 SGHTA, CDR2 FQGNSA. This CDR3 spans 13 amino acids. The CDR3 is CASSSSRGDTQYF. DNA for the CDR3: TGTGCCAGCAGCTCCTCCCGGGGAGATACGCAGTATTTT.

The chain carries TRBV7-2 and TRBJ1-1; D possibly corresponds to TRBD1 (5 bases). Germline loops: CDR1 SGHTA, CDR2 FQGNSA. Trimming took 7 bases from V and 4 from J, leaving 19 bases between them. The CDR3 sequence is 15 residues long. CDR3 loop: CASTNARGLRTEAFF. CDR3 DNA: TGTGCCAGCACAAATGCACGGGGGTTGCGCACTGAAGCTTTCTTT.

The CDR3 loop is CASSPPKAGGGAGELFF. DNA for the CDR3: TGCGCCAGCAGCCCCCCCAAAGCGGGAGGTGGAGCCGGGGAGCTGTTTTTT. The rearrangement links TRBV5-1 to TRBJ2-2; TRBD2 matches at 9 bases. The length of the CDR3 is 17 residues. V was clipped by 4 bases and J by 6 bases; unmatched bases: 13. CDR1 SGHRS and CDR2 YFSETQ come from the germline V gene.

This chain joins TRBV2 and TRBJ2-7; D may be TRBD2 (5 bases). This CDR3 contains 13 residues. Germline V gene data show CDR1 as SNHLY and CDR2 as FYNNEI. Trimming removed 7 bases at V and 6 bases at J, with 16 bases between. The chain's CDR3 is CASNLGNFGEQYF. The CDR3, as DNA: TGTGCCAGCAATCTCGGGAATTTTGGCGAGCAGTACTTC.

The chain is built from TRBV11-2 and TRBJ2-1; D remains ambiguous. Trimming took off 4 bases at V and 5 bases at J, with 6 bases between the two ends. The germline gives CDR1 SGHAT, CDR2 FQNNGV. This CDR3 spans 12 amino acids. The CDR3 spells CASSWANNEQFF. In nucleotides, the CDR3 is TGTGCCAGCAGCTGGGCCAACAATGAGCAGTTCTTC.

This chain uses TRBV29-1 with TRBJ2-7; maybe TRBD1 (6 bases). The V end was cut by 7 bases, the J end by 3 bases, with 13 bases between. Per the germline V gene, CDR1 is SQVTM and CDR2 is ANQGSEA. The CDR3 length is 12 residues. The CDR3 loop reads CSGRGNNYEQYF. Here the CDR3 DNA reads TGCAGCGGCAGGGGTAATAACTACGAGCAGTACTTC.

This clone was counted a few times. The CDR3 region is CAINGRTYNEQFF. The CDR3 coding sequence is TGCGCCATCAACGGGAGAACCTACAATGAGCAGTTCTTC. The chain recombines TRBV5-1 with TRBJ2-1, with D perhaps matching TRBD2 (6 bases). Germline V gene sequence: CDR1 SGHRS, CDR2 YFSETQ. Trimming shortened V by 9 bases and J by 2 bases, and 12 bases separated the two germline ends. The CDR3 loop spans 13 amino acids.